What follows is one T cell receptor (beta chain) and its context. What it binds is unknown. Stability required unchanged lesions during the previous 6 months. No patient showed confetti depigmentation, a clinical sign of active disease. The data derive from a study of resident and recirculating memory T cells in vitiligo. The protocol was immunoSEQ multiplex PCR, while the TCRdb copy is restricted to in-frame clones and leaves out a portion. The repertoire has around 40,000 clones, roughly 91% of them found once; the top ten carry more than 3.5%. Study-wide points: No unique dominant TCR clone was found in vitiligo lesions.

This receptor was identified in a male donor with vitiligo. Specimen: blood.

The CDR3 nucleotides read TGTGCCAGCTTTCACGGGGTCTGGGATGAGCAGTTCTTC. Residues: CASFHGVWDEQFF. V gene TRBV2 combines with J gene TRBJ2-1, with a tentative D call TRBD2 (5 bases). The CDR3 has 13 amino acids. Trimming shortened V by 8 bases and J by 8 bases, and 16 bases separated the two germline ends. The germline CDR1 and CDR2 sequences are SNHLY and FYNNEI.